These T cell receptor beta chains were read from a single sample in a study of T cell changes during pregnancy in multiple sclerosis. The table came from immunoSEQ multiplex PCR; TCRdb's copy has only in-frame clones and leaves some out. The sample holds some 70,000 clones, about 91% seen once. The sequenced sample was CD4+ T cells from peripheral blood mononuclear cells, obtained in the third trimester of pregnancy. These receptors all stem from a female donor in good health, enrolled as a control in a pregnancy study. Each CDR3 is given with its conserved first and last residue. Rows give clone size only sometimes, using once, few, many, or a class for an expanded clone.

CDR3	size	V	J
CASSPLGQGGKETQYF	-	TRBV11-3	TRBJ2-5
CASKTGPYGYTF	-	TRBV27	TRBJ1-2
CASSQDGLYNEKLFF	-	TRBV7-2	TRBJ1-4
CASSIVPGIQPQHF	-	TRBV19	TRBJ1-5
CASSGQGQWDQPQHF	-	TRBV6-1	TRBJ1-5
CASSLQIRAGGQQETQYF	-	TRBV7-2	TRBJ2-5
CASSLSSRAATEAFF	few	TRBV5-1	TRBJ1-1
CASSQFSRTGKLESSPLHF	-	TRBV4-3	TRBJ1-6
CASSYSLPGQVEQYF	once	TRBV6-6	TRBJ2-7
CASSQDLGQPQHF	once	TRBV4-1	TRBJ1-5
CASTQKDRKTNSPLHF	-	TRBV7-3	TRBJ1-6
CASSLDSLRVRGRSEAFF	-	TRBV11-3	TRBJ1-1